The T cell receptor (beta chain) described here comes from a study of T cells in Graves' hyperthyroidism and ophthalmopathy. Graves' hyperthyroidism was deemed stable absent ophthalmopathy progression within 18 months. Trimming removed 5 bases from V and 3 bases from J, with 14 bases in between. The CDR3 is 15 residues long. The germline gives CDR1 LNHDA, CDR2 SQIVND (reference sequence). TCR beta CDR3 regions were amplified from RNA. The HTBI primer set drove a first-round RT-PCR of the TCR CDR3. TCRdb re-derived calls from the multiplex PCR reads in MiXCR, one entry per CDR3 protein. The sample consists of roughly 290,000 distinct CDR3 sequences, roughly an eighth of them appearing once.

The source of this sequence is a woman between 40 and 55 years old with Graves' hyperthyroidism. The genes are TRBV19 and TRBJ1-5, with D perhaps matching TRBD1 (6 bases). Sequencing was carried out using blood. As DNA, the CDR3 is TGTGCCAGTAGTCCTCTAGGACAGTACAATCAGCCCCAGCATTTT. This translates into CASSPLGQYNQPQHF.